This TCR beta chain emerged from a study of blood T cell repertoires in COVID-19 (dated by TCRdb to about 2020). General notes on the study: The collaborator samples originated in the United States, Italy and Spain and spanned the acute and convalescent phases of COVID-19. Deeply sampled blood TCRbeta repertoires from subjects exposed to, actively infected with, or recovered from COVID-19 were included in the dataset. Samples came from the ongoing ImmuneRACE study (first 160 participants) plus 1,254 subjects from 6 global collaborators. The sample metadata nearly always contained a de-identified subject ID, COVID-19 status, age in years and sex. The prospective study material was composed of cDNA or gDNA derived from T cells, B-cell-depleted T cells, or PBMCs. Where HLA class I and class II types were available, the types were taken from metadata supplied by the sample provider, not from assay-based typing. The repertoires were released in a freely available public database meant as a resource for research on the immune response to SARS-CoV-2.

Whole blood was collected in K2EDTA tubes by collaborating institutions according to the institutions' own protocols. For TCRbeta analysis, collaborators shipped samples in one of three forms: frozen whole blood, isolated PBMCs, or DNA extracted from either of those sample types. TCRbeta CDR3 regions were amplified from genomic DNA by means of the immunoSEQ Assay, a bias-controlled multiplex PCR. The authors processed their data as follows. Within the assay, amplification of reference gene primers was used to estimate how many nucleated cells each sample contained. Sequence reads were collapsed and filtered to measure the absolute abundance of every unique TCRbeta CDR3 rearrangement. For each sample, productive Simpson clonality was calculated as the square root of Simpson's diversity index over productive rearrangements. Imported from immuneACCESS, the table was reduced by TCRdb to in-frame sequences with V and J called. These copies leave out some clones; in studies compared against another copy, an unresolved V gene accounts for under half, and the cause of the remainder is not known. V and J calls plus clone size are reproduced from that table; the DNA served to infer D and trimming. In this sample the table shows about 210,000 clones, around four fifths of which occur a single time. Roughly 2.6% of the sample is in the top ten clones.

This clone was counted a few times. No cognate antigen has been identified for it. Per-base quality was not reported, and no clone a single base away is much larger than it. From the cysteine through the phenylalanine, the CDR3 covers 16 amino acids. Only CDR3 DNA is held: 48 bases, read in frame from base 1. Clipping removes 5 bases from V and 1 base from J, with 4 as the unmatched junction base count. CDR1 and CDR2, per the germline V gene, are SGHDN and FVKESK. General study outcomes and caveats: Clinical and demographic metadata were provided uncurated, with the amount varying by source and participant.

This sequence was found in a woman in her 40s with active or convalescent COVID-19. The chain uses TRBV14 and TRBJ2-3, with 12 middle bases fitting TRBD2. Sequenced sample: peripheral blood. The nucleotides read TGTGCCAGCAGCTTGGGACTAGCGGGCCGCACAGATACGCAGTATTTT. Its coded protein is CASSLGLAGRTDTQYF.